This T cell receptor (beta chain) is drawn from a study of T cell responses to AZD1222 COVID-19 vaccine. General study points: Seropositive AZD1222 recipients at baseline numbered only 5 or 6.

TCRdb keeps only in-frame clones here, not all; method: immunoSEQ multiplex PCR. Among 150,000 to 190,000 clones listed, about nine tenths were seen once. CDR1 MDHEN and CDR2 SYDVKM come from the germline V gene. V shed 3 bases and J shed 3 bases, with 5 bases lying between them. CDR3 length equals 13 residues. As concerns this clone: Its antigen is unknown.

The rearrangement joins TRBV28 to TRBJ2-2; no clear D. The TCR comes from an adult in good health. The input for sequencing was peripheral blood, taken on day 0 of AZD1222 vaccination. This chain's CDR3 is CASSFHDTGELFF. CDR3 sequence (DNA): TGTGCCAGCAGTTTTCATGACACCGGGGAGCTGTTTTTT.